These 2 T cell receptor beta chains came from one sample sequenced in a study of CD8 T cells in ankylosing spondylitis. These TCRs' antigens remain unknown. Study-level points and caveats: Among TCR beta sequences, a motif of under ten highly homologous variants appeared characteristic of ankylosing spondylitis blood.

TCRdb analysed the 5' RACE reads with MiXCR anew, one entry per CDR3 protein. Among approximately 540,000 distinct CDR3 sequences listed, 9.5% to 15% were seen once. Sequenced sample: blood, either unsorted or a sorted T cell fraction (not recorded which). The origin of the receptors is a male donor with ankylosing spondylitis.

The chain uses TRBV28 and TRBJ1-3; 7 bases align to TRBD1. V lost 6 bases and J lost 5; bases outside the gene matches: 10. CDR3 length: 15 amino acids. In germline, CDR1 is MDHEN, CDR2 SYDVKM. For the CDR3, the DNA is TGTGCCAGCAGGAAGACAGGGCAAATTCGAAACACCATATATTTT. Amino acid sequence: CASRKTGQIRNTIYF.

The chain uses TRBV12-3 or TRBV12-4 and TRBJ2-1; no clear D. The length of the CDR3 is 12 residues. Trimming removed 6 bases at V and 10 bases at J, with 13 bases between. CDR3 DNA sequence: TGTGCCAGCAGACCCTTAACGACCGAGCAGTTCTTC. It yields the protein CASRPLTTEQFF.